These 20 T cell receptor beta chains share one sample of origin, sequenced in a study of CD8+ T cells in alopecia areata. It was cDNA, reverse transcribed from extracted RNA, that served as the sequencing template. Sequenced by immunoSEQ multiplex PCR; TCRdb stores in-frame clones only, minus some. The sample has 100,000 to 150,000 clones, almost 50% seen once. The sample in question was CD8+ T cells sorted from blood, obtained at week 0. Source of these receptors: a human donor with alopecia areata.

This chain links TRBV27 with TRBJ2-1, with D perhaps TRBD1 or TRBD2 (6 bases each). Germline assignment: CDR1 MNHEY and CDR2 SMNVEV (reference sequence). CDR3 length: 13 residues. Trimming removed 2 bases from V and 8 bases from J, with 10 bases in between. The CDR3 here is CASSLQGRHEQFF. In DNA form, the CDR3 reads TGTGCCAGCAGTTTACAGGGGAGGCATGAGCAGTTCTTC.

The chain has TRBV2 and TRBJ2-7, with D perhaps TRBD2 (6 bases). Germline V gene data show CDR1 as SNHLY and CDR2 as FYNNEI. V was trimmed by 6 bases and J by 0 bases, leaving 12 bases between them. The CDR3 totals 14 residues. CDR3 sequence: CASREARGSYEQYF. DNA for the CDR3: TGTGCCAGCAGGGAGGCGCGGGGCTCCTACGAGCAGTACTTC.

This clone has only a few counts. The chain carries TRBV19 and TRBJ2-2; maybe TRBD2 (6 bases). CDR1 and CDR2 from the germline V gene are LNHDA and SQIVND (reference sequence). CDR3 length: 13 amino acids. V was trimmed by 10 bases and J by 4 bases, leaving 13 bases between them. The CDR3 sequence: CATGEGGTGELFF. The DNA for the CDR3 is TGTGCCACCGGAGAGGGAGGCACCGGGGAGCTGTTTTTT.

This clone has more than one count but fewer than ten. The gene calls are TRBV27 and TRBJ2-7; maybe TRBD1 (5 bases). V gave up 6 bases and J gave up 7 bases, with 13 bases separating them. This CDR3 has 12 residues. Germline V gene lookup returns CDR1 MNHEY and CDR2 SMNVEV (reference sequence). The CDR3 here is CASSQGSREQYF. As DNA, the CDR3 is TGTGCCAGCAGCCAGGGTAGTAGGGAGCAGTACTTC.

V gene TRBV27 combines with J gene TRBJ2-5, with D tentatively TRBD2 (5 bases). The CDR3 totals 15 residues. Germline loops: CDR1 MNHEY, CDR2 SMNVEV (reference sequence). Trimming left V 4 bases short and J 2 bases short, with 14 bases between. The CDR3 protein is CASSYRAGLQETQYF. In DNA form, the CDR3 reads TGTGCCAGCAGTTATAGGGCAGGACTTCAAGAGACCCAGTACTTC.

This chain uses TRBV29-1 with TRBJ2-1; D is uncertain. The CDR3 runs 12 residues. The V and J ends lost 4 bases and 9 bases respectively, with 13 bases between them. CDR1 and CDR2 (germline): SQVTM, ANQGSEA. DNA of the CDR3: TGCAGCGTTGGCCCCGTAAGGAGTGAGCAGTTCTTC. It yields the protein CSVGPVRSEQFF.

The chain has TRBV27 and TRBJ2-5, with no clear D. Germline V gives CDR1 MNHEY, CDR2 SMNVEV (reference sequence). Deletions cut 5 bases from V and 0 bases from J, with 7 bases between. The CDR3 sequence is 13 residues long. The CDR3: CASSNWYQETQYF. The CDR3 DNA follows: TGTGCCAGCAGTAATTGGTACCAAGAGACCCAGTACTTC.

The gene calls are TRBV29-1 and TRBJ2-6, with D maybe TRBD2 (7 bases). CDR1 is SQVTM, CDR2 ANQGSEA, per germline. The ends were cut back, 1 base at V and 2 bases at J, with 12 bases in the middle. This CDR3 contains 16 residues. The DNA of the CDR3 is TGCAGCGTTGAAGCGGGGGGCGGTGCTGGGGCCAACGTCCTGACTTTC. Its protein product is CSVEAGGGAGANVLTF. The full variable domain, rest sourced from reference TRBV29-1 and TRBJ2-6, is SAVISQKPSRDICQRGTSLTIQCQVDSQVTMMFWYRQQPGQSLTLIATANQGSEATYESGFVIDKFPISRPNLTFSTLTVSNMSPEDSSIYLCSVEAGGGAGANVLTFGAGSRLTVL.

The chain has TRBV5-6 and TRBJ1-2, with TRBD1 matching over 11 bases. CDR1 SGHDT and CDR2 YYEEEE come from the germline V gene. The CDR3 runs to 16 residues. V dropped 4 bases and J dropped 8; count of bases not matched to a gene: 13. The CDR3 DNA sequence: TGTGCCAGCAGCGCCCCCGGGACAGGGGGGGTGAGCGGCTACACCTTC. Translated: CASSAPGTGGVSGYTF.

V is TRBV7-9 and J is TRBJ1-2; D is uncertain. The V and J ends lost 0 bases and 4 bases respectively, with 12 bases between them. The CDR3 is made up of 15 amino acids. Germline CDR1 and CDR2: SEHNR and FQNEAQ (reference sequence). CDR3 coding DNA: TGTGCCAGCAGCTTAGCGTTGGGTGGTAGCTATGGCTACACCTTC. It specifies CASSLALGGSYGYTF.

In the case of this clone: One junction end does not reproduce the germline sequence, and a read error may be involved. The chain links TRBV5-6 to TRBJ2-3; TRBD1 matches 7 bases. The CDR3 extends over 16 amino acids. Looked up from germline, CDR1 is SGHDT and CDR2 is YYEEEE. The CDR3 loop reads CASTLQGVQLTDTQYF. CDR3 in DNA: TGTGCCAGCACCTTGCAGGGGGTACAACTCACAGATACGCAGTATTTT.

The CDR3 region is CASSYSLLEPQHF. CDR3 nucleotide sequence: TGTGCCAGCAGTTACTCCCTACTGGAGCCCCAGCATTTT. The V gene is TRBV6-5, the J gene TRBJ1-5; D is undetermined. Trimming shortened V by 0 bases and J by 8 bases, and 8 bases separated the two germline ends. CDR3 length: 13 amino acids. Germline V lookup: CDR1 MNHEY, CDR2 SVGAGI.

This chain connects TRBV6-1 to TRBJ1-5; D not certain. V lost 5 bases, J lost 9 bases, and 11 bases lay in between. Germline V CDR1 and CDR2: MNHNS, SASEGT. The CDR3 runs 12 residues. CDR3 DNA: TGTGCCAGCAGTTTAGGAGGTGGGCCCCAGCATTTT. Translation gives CASSLGGGPQHF.

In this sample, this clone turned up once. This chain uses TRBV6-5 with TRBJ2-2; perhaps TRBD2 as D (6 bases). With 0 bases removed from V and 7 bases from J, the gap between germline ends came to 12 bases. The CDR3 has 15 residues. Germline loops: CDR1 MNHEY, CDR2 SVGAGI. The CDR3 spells CASSYSAGAGGELFF. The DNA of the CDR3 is TGTGCCAGCAGTTACTCAGCGGGCGCCGGCGGGGAGCTGTTTTTT.

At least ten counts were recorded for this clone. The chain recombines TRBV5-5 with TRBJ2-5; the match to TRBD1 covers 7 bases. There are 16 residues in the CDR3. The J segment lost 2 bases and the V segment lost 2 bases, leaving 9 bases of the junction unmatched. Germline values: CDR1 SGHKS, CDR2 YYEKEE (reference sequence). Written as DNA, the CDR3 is TGTGCCAGCAGCTTCGGACAGGCGTATAATCAAGAGACCCAGTACTTC. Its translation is CASSFGQAYNQETQYF.

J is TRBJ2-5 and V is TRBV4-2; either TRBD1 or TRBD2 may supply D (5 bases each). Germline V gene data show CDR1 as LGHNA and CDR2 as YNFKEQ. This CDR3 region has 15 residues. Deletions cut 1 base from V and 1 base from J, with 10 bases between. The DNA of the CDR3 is TGTGCCAGCAGCCAAGGGAGAGGGACCCAAGAGACCCAGTACTTC. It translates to CASSQGRGTQETQYF.

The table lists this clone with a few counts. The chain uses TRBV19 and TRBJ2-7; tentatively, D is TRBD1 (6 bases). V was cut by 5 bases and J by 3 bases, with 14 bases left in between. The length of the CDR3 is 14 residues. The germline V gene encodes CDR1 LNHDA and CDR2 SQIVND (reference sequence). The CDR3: CASSGRDTFYEQYF. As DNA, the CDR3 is TGTGCCAGTAGTGGACGGGACACTTTCTACGAGCAGTACTTC.

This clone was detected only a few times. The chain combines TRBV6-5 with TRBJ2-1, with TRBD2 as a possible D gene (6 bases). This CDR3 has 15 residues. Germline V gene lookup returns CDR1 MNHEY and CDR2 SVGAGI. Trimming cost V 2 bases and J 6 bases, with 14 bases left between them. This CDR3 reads CASSYPGLPPNEQFF. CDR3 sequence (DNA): TGTGCCAGCAGTTACCCGGGACTCCCGCCCAATGAGCAGTTCTTC.

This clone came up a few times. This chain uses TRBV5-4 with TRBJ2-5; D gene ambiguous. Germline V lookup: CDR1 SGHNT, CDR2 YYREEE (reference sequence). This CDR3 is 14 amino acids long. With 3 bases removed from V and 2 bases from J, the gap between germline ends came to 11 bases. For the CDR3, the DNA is TGTGCCAGCAGCTCCGAGAATGATCAAGAGACCCAGTACTTC. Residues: CASSSENDQETQYF.

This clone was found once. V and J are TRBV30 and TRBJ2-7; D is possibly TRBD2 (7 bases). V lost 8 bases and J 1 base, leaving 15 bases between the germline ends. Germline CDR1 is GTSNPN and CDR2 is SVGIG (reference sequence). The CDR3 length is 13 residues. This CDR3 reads CAAWRGPSYEQYF. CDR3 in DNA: TGTGCCGCCTGGCGGGGGCCGTCCTACGAGCAGTACTTC.